Sequencing of this TCR beta chain was carried out in a study of cytomegalovirus exposure and HLA in healthy donors. CDR3 length: 20 residues. The PCR had 60 Vbeta and 13 Jbeta primers. Some clones are missing from TCRdb's copy, which holds only in-frame ones; the method was immunoSEQ multiplex PCR. The top ten hold approximately 1.9% of the sample, which has about 70,000 clones, approximately 90% seen once. The chain couples TRBV21-1 to TRBJ2-1; TRBD2, the table's D call, lacks a check against the DNA. TRBV21-1 is labeled a pseudogene. The sample was PBMCs. The TCR originated in a woman younger than 45 in good health and CMV-seronegative. The CDR3 region has the DNA TGTGCCAGCAGCAAAGACGAGACTAGCGGTTCCAAAGGCTCCTACAATGAGCAGTTCTTC. Protein sequence: CASSKDETSGSKGSYNEQFF.